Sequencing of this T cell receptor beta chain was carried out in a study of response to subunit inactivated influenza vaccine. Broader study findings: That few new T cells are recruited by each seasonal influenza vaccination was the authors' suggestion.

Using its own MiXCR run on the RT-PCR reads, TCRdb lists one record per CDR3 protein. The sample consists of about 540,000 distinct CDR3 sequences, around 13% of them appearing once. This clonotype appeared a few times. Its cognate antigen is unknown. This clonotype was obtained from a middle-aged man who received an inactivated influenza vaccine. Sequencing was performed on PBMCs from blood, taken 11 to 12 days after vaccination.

In nucleotides, the CDR3 is TGCAGCGTGAGGAGCACTGGGGCCAACGTCCTGACTTTC. Protein: CSVRSTGANVLTF. The rearrangement joins TRBV29-1 to TRBJ2-6; D is uncertain. The V end was cut by 6 bases, the J end by 2 bases, with 8 bases between. Per the germline V gene, CDR1 is SQVTM and CDR2 is ANQGSEA. This CDR3 comprises 13 residues.